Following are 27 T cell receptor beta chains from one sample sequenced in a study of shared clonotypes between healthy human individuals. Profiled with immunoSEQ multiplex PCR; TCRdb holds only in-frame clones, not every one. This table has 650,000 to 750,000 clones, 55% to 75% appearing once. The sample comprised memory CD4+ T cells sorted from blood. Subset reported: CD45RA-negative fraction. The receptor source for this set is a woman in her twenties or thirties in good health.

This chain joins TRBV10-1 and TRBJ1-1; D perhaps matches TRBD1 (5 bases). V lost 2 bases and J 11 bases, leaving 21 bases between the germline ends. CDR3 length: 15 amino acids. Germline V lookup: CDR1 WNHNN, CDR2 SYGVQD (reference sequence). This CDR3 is CASSEGGRATSGAFF. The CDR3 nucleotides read TGCGCCAGCAGTGAGGGTGGCAGGGCCACATCGGGGGCTTTCTTT.

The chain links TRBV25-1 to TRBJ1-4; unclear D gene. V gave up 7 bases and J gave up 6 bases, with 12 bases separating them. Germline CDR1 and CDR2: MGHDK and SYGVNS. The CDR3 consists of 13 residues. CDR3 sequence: CASIRSGDEKLFF. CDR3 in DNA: TGTGCCAGCATCCGATCAGGAGATGAAAAACTGTTTTTT.

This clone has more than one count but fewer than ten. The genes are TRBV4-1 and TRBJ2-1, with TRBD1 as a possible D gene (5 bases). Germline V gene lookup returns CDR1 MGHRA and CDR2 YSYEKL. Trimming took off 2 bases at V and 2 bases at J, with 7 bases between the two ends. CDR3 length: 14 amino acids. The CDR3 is CASSQTGTYNEQFF. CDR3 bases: TGCGCCAGCAGCCAAACAGGTACCTACAATGAGCAGTTCTTC.

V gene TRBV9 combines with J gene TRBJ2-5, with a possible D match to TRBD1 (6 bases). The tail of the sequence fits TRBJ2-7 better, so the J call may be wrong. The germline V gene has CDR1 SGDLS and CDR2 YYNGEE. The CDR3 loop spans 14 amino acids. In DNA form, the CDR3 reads TGTGCCAGCAGCGGCCGACAGGACACCTACGAGCAGTACTTC. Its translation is CASSGRQDTYEQYF.

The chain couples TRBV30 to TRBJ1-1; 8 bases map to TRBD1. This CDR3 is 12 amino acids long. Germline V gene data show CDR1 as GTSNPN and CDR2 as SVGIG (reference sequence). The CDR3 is CTGDRMNTEAFF. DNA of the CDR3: TGTACCGGGGACAGGATGAACACTGAAGCTTTCTTT.

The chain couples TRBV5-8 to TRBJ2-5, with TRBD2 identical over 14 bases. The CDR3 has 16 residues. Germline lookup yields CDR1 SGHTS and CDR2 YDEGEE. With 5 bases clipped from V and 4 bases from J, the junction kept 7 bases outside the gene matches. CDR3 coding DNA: TGTGCCAGCAGATCCGGGACTAGCGGGAGTTCAGAGACCCAGTACTTC. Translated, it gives CASRSGTSGSSETQYF. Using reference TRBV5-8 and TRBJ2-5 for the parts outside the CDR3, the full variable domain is EAGVTQSPTHLIKTRGQQATLRCSPISGHTSVYWYQQALGLGLQFLLWYDEGEERNRGNFPPRFSGRQFPNYSSELNVNALELEDSALYLCASRSGTSGSSETQYFGPGTRLLVL.

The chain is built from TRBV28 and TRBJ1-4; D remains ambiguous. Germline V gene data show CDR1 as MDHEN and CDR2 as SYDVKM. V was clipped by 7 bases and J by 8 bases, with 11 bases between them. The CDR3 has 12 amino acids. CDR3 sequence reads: CASNSIREKLFF. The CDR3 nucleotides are TGTGCCAGCAACTCTATTAGGGAAAAACTGTTTTTT.

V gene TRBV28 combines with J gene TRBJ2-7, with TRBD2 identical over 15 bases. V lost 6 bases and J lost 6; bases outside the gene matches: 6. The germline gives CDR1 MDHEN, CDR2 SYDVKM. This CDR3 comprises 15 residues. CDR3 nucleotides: TGTGCCAGCAGCGGACTAGCGGGAGGGCAAGGCGAGCAGTACTTC. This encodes CASSGLAGGQGEQYF.

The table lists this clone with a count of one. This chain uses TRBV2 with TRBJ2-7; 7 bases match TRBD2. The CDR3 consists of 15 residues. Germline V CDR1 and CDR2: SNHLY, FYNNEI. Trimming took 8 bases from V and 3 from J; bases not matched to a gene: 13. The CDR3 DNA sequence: TGTGCCAGCCGTCGCAGCGGGATCGAGATCTACGAGCAGTACTTC. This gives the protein CASRRSGIEIYEQYF.

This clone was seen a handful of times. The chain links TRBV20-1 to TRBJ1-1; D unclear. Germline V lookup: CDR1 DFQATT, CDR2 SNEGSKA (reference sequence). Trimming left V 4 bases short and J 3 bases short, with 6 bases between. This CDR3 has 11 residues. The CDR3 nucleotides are TGCAGTGCTATTGGGGACACTGAAGCTTTCTTT. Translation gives CSAIGDTEAFF.

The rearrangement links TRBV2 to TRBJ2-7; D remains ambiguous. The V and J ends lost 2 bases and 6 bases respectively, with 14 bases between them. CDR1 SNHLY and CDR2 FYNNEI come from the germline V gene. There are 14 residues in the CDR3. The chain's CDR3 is CASSETSGSGEQYF. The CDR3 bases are TGTGCCAGCAGTGAAACCTCCGGGTCTGGCGAGCAGTACTTC.

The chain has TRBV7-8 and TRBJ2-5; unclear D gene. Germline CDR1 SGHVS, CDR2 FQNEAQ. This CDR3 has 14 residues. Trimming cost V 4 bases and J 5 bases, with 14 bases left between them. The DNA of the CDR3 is TGTGCCAGCAGCTCCAGACGGGCCGCTGAGACCCAGTACTTC. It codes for CASSSRRAAETQYF.

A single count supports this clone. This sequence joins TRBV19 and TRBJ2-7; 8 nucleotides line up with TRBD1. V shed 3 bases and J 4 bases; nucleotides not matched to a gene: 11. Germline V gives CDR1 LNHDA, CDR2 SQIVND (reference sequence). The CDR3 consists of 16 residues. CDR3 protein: CASSIRDRGENYEQYF. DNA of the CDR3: TGTGCCAGTAGTATTCGAGACAGGGGCGAAAATTACGAGCAGTACTTC.

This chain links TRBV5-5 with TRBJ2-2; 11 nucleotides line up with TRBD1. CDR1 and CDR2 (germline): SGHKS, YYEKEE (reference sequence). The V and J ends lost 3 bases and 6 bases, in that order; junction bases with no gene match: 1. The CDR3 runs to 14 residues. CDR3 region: CASSWGQGAGELFF. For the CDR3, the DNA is TGTGCCAGCAGCTGGGGACAGGGGGCCGGGGAGCTGTTTTTT. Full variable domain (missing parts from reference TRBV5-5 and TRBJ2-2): DAGVTQSPTHLIKTRGQQVTLRCSPISGHKSVSWYQQVLGQGPQFIFQYYEKEERGRGNFPDRFSARQFPNYSSELNVNALLLGDSALYLCASSWGQGAGELFFGEGSRLTVL.

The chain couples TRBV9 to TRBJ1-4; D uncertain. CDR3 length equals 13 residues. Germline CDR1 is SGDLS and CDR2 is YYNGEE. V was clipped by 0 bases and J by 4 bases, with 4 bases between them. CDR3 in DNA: TGTGCCAGCAGCGTAGCTCTTAATGAAAAACTGTTTTTT. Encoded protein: CASSVALNEKLFF.

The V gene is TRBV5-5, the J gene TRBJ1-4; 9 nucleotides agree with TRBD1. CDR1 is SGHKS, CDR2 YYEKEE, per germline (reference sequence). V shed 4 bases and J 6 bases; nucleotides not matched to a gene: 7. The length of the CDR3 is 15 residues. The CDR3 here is CASSTWTGDDEKLFF. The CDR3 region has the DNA TGTGCCAGCAGCACATGGACAGGGGACGATGAAAAACTGTTTTTT.

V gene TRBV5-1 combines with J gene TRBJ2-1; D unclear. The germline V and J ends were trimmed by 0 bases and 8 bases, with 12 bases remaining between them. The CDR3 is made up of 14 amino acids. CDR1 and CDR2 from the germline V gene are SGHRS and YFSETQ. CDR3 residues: CASSLAANRYEQFF. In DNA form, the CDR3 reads TGCGCCAGCAGCTTGGCCGCCAATAGGTATGAGCAGTTCTTC.

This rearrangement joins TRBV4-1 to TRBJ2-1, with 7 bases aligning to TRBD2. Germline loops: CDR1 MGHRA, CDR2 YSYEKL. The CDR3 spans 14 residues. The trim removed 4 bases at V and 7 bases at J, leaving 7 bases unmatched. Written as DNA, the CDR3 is TGCGCCAGCAGCCTCCGACTGCGGGAGAATGAGCAGTTCTTC. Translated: CASSLRLRENEQFF.

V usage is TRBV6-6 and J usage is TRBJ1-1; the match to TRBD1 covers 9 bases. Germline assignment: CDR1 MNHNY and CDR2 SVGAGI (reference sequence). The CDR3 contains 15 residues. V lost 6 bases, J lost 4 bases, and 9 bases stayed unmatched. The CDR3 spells CASSRKTGGGTEAFF. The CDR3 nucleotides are TGTGCCAGCAGCCGTAAGACAGGGGGAGGCACTGAAGCTTTCTTT.

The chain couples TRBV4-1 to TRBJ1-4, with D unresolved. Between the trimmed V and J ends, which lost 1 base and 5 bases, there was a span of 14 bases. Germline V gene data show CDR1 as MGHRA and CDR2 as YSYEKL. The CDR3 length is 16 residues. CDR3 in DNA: TGCGCCAGCAGCCAAGGTCAAGAGGGCGTCAATGAAAAACTGTTTTTT. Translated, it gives CASSQGQEGVNEKLFF.

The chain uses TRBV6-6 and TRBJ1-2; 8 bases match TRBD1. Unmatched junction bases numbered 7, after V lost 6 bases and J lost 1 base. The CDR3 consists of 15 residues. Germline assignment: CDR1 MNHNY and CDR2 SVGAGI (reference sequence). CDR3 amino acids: CASRPHDRGNYGYTF. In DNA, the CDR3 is TGTGCCAGCAGACCACACGACAGGGGTAACTATGGCTACACCTTC.

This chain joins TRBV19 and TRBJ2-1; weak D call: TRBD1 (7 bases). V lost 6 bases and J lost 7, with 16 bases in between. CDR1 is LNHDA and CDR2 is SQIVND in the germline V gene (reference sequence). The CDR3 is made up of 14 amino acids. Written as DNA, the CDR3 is TGTGCCAGTAGCCGGACGACAGGGAGGAATGAGCAGTTCTTC. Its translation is CASSRTTGRNEQFF.

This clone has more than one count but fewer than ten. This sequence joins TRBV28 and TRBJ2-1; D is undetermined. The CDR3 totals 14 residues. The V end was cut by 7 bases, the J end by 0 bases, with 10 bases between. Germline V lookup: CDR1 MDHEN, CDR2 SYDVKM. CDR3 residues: CASKDQYSYNEQFF. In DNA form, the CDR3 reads TGTGCCAGCAAGGACCAATACTCCTACAATGAGCAGTTCTTC.

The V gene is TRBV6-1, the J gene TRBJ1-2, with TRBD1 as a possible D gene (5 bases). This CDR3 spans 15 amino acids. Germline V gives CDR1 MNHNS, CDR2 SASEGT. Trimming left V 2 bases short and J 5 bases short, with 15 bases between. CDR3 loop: CASSEMAGRMYGYTF. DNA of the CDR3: TGTGCCAGCAGTGAAATGGCAGGGAGGATGTATGGCTACACCTTC.

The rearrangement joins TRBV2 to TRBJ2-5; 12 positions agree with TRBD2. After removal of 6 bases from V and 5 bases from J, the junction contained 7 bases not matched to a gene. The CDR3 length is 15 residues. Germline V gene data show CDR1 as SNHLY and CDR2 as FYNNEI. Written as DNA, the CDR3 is TGTGCCAGCAGCCGGCCCACTAGCGGGAGGGAGACCCAGTACTTC. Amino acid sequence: CASSRPTSGRETQYF.

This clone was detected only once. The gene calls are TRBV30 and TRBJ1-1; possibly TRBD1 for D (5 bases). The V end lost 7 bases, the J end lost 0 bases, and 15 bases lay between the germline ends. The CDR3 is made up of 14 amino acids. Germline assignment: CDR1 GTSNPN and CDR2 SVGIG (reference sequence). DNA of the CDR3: TGTGCCTCGGGCAGGGATACCATGAACACTGAAGCTTTCTTT. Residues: CASGRDTMNTEAFF.

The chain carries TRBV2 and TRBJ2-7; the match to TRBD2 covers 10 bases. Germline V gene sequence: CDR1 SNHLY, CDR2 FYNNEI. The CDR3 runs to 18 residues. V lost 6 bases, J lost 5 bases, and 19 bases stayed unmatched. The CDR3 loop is CASRQGPTPSGSTHEQYF. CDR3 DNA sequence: TGTGCCAGCAGACAGGGCCCTACCCCTAGCGGGAGTACCCACGAGCAGTACTTC.